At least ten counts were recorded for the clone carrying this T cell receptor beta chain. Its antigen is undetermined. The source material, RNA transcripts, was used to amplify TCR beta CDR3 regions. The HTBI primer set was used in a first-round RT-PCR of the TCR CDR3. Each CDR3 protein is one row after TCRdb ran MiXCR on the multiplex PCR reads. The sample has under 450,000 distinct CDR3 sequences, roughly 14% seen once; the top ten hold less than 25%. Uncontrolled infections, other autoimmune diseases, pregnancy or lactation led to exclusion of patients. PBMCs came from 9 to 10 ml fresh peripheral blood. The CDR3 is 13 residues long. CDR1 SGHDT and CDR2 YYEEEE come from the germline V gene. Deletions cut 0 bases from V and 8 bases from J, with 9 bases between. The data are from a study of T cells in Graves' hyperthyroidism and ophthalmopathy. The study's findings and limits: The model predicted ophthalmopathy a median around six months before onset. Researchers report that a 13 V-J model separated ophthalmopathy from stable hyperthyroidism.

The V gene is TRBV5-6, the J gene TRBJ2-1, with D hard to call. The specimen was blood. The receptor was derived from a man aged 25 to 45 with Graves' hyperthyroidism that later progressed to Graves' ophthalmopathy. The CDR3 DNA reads TGTGCCAGCAGCTTGGCCCCCAACTATGAGCAGTTCTTC. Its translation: CASSLAPNYEQFF.